The clone carrying this TCR beta chain was detected only once. Both 60 Vbeta primers and 13 Jbeta primers went into the PCR. Per the authors' pipeline: There were around 80 million unique TCR beta chains by a later count, and about 11 million of them were shared. Repertoires were generated with immunoSEQ multiplex PCR, while TCRdb's copy carries only in-frame clones and drops some. D and trimming come from the DNA, and the V and J calls and clone size come from that table. The data contain roughly 140,000 clones, around 84% of them seen just once; the ten biggest clones take up about 2.6%. The sample is drawn from a study of cytomegalovirus exposure and HLA in healthy donors. About the study: Of the donors genotyped, several hundred in all, 81% fell in the Caucasian-associated ancestry cluster.

This clonotype was sampled from a boy aged 2 to 9 in good health and CMV-seronegative. The material sequenced was PBMCs.

The CDR3 bases are TGTGCCAGTATGGGGACAGGAGAAGAAAATGAAAAACTGTTTTTT. Residues: CASMGTGEENEKLFF. The chain employs TRBV7-9 and TRBJ1-4; TRBD1 matches at 8 bases. The length of the CDR3 is 15 residues. J lost 5 bases, V lost 9 bases, and 11 bases had no gene match. CDR1 is SEHNR, CDR2 FQNEAQ, per germline (reference sequence).